The 5 T cell receptor beta chains presented below share a single source sample, sequenced in a study of cytomegalovirus exposure and HLA in healthy donors. Sequenced by immunoSEQ multiplex PCR; TCRdb stores in-frame clones only, minus some. The top ten clones hold 4% to 5.5% of a sample with 100,000 to 150,000 clones, roughly nine tenths of them seen once. Sequencing was carried out using PBMCs. These receptors were obtained from a man aged 18 to 35 in good health and CMV-seropositive.

The chain couples TRBV19 to TRBJ2-7; 9 positions agree with TRBD2. V shed 3 bases and J 3 bases; nucleotides not matched to a gene: 6. CDR3 length equals 15 residues. Germline lookup yields CDR1 LNHDA and CDR2 SQIVND (reference sequence). This CDR3 is CASSMSGGLNYEQYF. For the CDR3, the DNA is TGTGCCAGTAGTATGAGCGGGGGGCTGAACTACGAGCAGTACTTC.

V and J are TRBV13 and TRBJ2-2, with D possibly matching TRBD1 (6 bases). Germline V lookup: CDR1 PRHDT, CDR2 FYEKMQ (reference sequence). This CDR3 is built from 13 residues. V was shortened by 5 bases and J by 6 bases, with 10 bases between the two germline ends. The CDR3 DNA follows: TGTGCCAGCAGCCTCCAGGGGCCCGGGGAGCTGTTTTTT. Protein sequence: CASSLQGPGELFF.

The chain links TRBV2 to TRBJ2-3; 10 positions match TRBD2. Germline V gives CDR1 SNHLY, CDR2 FYNNEI. Trimming took 6 bases from V and 2 from J; bases not matched to a gene: 5. CDR3 length equals 15 residues. The CDR3 protein is CASRGLAGVTDTQYF. The CDR3 nucleotides read TGTGCCAGCAGGGGGCTAGCGGGAGTCACAGATACGCAGTATTTT.

In this sample, this clone turned up once. The chain has TRBV11-2 and TRBJ2-5; 9 nucleotides align to TRBD2. J was trimmed by 4 bases and V by 5 bases; bases with no gene match: 8. CDR1 SGHAT and CDR2 FQNNGV come from the germline V gene. The length of the CDR3 is 15 residues. In DNA, the CDR3 is TGTGCCAGCAGCATCCGCGGGGGGGCGGGAGAGACCCAGTACTTC. Its translation: CASSIRGGAGETQYF.

This sequence joins TRBV4-1 and TRBJ1-4, with D possibly TRBD1 on 6 matching bases. CDR1 MGHRA and CDR2 YSYEKL come from the germline V gene. The CDR3 is made up of 16 amino acids. Trimming stripped 0 bases from V and 7 bases from J, with 15 bases between. CDR3 protein: CASSQDRGGRAEKLFF. DNA of the CDR3: TGCGCCAGCAGCCAAGATAGGGGGGGGAGGGCTGAAAAACTGTTTTTT.